Shown below are 2 T cell receptor beta chains from a single sample sequenced in a study of shared clonotypes between healthy human individuals. Some clones are missing from TCRdb's copy, which holds only in-frame ones; the method was immunoSEQ multiplex PCR. The repertoire holds roughly 2 million clones, 85% to 95% seen once, with 0.13% in the top ten. Sequencing was carried out using naive CD4+ T cells sorted from blood. Regarding subset: CD45RA+ positively selected. Receptors originate from a young man in good health.

The chain uses TRBV10-3 and TRBJ2-5; either TRBD1 or TRBD2 may supply D (5 bases each). Trimming left V 5 bases short and J 3 bases short, with 10 bases between. CDR3 length: 13 amino acids. CDR1 and CDR2 from the germline V gene are ENHRY and SYGVKD. The DNA of the CDR3 is TGTGCCATCAGTCTCGGGACGGAAGAGACCCAGTACTTC. Protein product: CAISLGTEETQYF.

This clone was seen more than once but under ten times. V gene TRBV4-1 combines with J gene TRBJ2-3, with D unclear. Trimming took off 3 bases at V and 2 bases at J, with 3 bases between the two ends. CDR1 is MGHRA, CDR2 YSYEKL, per germline. The CDR3 spans 12 residues. DNA of the CDR3: TGCGCCAGCAGCCACAACACAGATACGCAGTATTTT. Translating gives CASSHNTDTQYF.